Shown below are 5 T cell receptor beta chains from a single sample sequenced in a study of cytomegalovirus exposure and HLA in healthy donors (dated 2017 in TCRdb). The library was generated by the immunoSEQ multiplex PCR assay. A mixture of 60 forward primers for TCR Vbeta segments and 13 reverse primers for TCR Jbeta segments was used in the multiplex PCR. This is the immuneACCESS table as TCRdb keeps it, with only in-frame sequences that have V and J called. A part of the clones is gone; compared with another copy, unresolved V genes explain less than half, and the rest is unexplained. The sample table holds about 170,000 clones, of which approximately 85% were seen once. Jointly, the top ten make up 4.8% of the sample. The material sequenced was PBMCs. Receptors were obtained from a girl under 18 in good health and CMV-seropositive.

V is TRBV10-1 and J is TRBJ2-5; possibly TRBD2 for D (6 bases). This CDR3 is 15 amino acids long. Germline CDR1 reads WNHNN; CDR2 reads SYGVQD (reference sequence). Trimming took off 2 bases at V and 5 bases at J, with 15 bases between the two ends. In nucleotides, the CDR3 is TGCGCCAGCAGTGAGGGGTCAGGCGGGGTTGAGACCCAGTACTTC. Amino acid sequence: CASSEGSGGVETQYF.

The chain joins TRBV6-4 to TRBJ2-5; D not certain. Germline CDR1 is MRHNA and CDR2 is SNTAGT. The CDR3 loop spans 12 amino acids. V was trimmed by 3 bases and J by 4 bases, leaving 6 bases between them. For the CDR3, the DNA is TGTGCCAGCAGTGAGAGTCGAGAGACCCAGTACTTC. Translation: CASSESRETQYF.

The chain combines TRBV2 with TRBJ2-3; TRBD1 matches at 9 bases. From germline, CDR1 is SNHLY and CDR2 FYNNEI. This CDR3 is 15 amino acids long. J was trimmed by 0 bases and V by 9 bases; bases with no gene match: 7. In DNA, the CDR3 is TGTGCCAGGGGACAGGGAGGGATTAGCACAGATACGCAGTATTTT. It specifies CARGQGGISTDTQYF.

The chain carries TRBV15 and TRBJ2-3; 11 bases match TRBD2. CDR3 size: 17 residues. Germline V gives CDR1 LNHNV, CDR2 YYDKDF (reference sequence). The V gene end was trimmed by 1 base and the J gene end by 5 bases; junction bases not matched to a gene: 8. The DNA of the CDR3 is TGTGCCACCAGCAGAGCACATAGCGGGGGGGCCAAAGATACGCAGTATTTT. It is translated as CATSRAHSGGAKDTQYF.

The rearrangement joins TRBV29-1 to TRBJ2-1; TRBD2 matches at 8 bases. V was clipped by 4 bases and J by 8 bases; unmatched bases: 10. Germline V gene sequence: CDR1 SQVTM, CDR2 ANQGSEA. The CDR3 has 14 amino acids. As DNA, the CDR3 is TGCAGCGTTGGAGCGGGGGTTGGTGGCGATGAGCAGTTCTTC. Protein product: CSVGAGVGGDEQFF.